The 31 T cell receptor beta chains in this list originate from one sample, sequenced in a study of graft-versus-host responses after intestinal transplantation. Their antigen targets remain unknown. Assay used: immunoSEQ multiplex PCR; TCRdb lists only in-frame clones, some missing. The sample shows about 130,000 clones, around 90% of them seen only once. The sample here was unstimulated CD4+ T cells sorted from spleen or lymph node cells, taken before intestinal transplant. All receptors come from a human donor who received an intestinal transplant.

The chain combines TRBV2 with TRBJ2-7; TRBD1 is a possible D gene (5 bases). The CDR3 runs 13 residues. The V and J ends lost 6 bases and 2 bases respectively, with 11 bases between them. Looked up from germline, CDR1 is SNHLY and CDR2 is FYNNEI. CDR3 bases: TGTGCCAGCAGGCAGCAGGGAACCTACGAGCAGTACTTC. Protein product: CASRQQGTYEQYF.

This chain joins TRBV5-1 and TRBJ1-5; TRBD1 matches 7 bases. Looked up from germline, CDR1 is SGHRS and CDR2 is YFSETQ. Trimming cost V 7 bases and J 0 bases; bases outside gene matches: 7. The CDR3 sequence is 15 residues long. CDR3 coding DNA: TGCGCCAGCGGTCGACAGGGTTATAGCAATCAGCCCCAGCATTTT. It yields the protein CASGRQGYSNQPQHF.

This sequence joins TRBV7-2 and TRBJ2-7, with 7 bases lining up with TRBD2. The J segment lost 4 bases and the V segment lost 0 bases, leaving 6 bases of the junction unmatched. The V gene's germline CDR1 is SGHTA and CDR2 FQGNSA. This CDR3 has 15 amino acids. The CDR3 coding sequence is TGTGCCAGCAGCTTAGCGGGAGGGCCGAGGTACGAGCAGTACTTC. Its translation: CASSLAGGPRYEQYF.

J is TRBJ1-5 and V is TRBV19, with D unresolved. Deletions cut 11 bases from V and 5 bases from J, with 16 bases between. The CDR3 consists of 13 residues. The germline V gene encodes CDR1 LNHDA and CDR2 SQIVND (reference sequence). The CDR3 sequence: CASRELDHQPQHF. The CDR3 nucleotides are TGTGCCTCCAGAGAATTGGATCATCAGCCCCAGCATTTT.

V is TRBV19 and J is TRBJ2-7; TRBD2 is a possible D gene (5 bases). The CDR3 consists of 12 residues. Germline CDR1 LNHDA, CDR2 SQIVND (reference sequence). V was trimmed by 10 bases and J by 2 bases, leaving 12 bases between them. CDR3 in amino acids: CATPEVPYEQYF. The CDR3, as DNA: TGTGCCACCCCGGAGGTTCCCTACGAGCAGTACTTC. Combining the CDR3 with reference TRBV19 and TRBJ2-7 gives the whole variable domain DGGITQSPKYLFRKEGQNVTLSCEQNLNHDAMYWYRQDPGQGLRLIYYSQIVNDFQKGDIAEGYSVSREKKESFPLTVTSAQKNPTAFYLCATPEVPYEQYFGPGTRLTVT.

The chain employs TRBV5-4 and TRBJ2-1, with 8 bases fitting TRBD2. In germline, CDR1 is SGHNT, CDR2 YYREEE (reference sequence). The CDR3 totals 18 residues. V lost 5 bases, J lost 5 bases, and 18 bases stayed unmatched. This chain's CDR3 is CASRGGKTSGPPHNEQFF. The CDR3 DNA follows: TGTGCCAGCAGGGGGGGAAAAACTAGCGGTCCTCCCCACAATGAGCAGTTCTTC.

V and J are TRBV9 and TRBJ2-1, with 9 positions matching TRBD2. The V and J ends lost 4 bases and 0 bases, in that order; junction bases with no gene match: 8. Germline CDR1 reads SGDLS; CDR2 reads YYNGEE. There are 17 residues in the CDR3. CDR3 amino acids: CASSLFTSGSSYNEQFF. CDR3 nucleotides: TGTGCCAGCAGCCTCTTCACTAGCGGGTCCTCCTACAATGAGCAGTTCTTC.

The V and J genes are TRBV6-5 and TRBJ2-1; TRBD2 matches 8 bases. Trimming cost V 0 bases and J 4 bases; bases outside gene matches: 5. CDR1 MNHEY and CDR2 SVGAGI come from the germline V gene. The CDR3 consists of 16 residues. CDR3 sequence (DNA): TGTGCCAGCAGTTACTCGGGCGGGAGGCCTTACAATGAGCAGTTCTTC. Its protein product is CASSYSGGRPYNEQFF.

This clone was counted once. The gene calls are TRBV19 and TRBJ1-2; 7 nucleotides agree with TRBD1. Germline values: CDR1 LNHDA, CDR2 SQIVND (reference sequence). CDR3 length: 13 residues. V shed 9 bases and J 4 bases; nucleotides not matched to a gene: 8. CDR3 protein: CASIGTELYGYTF. CDR3 DNA sequence: TGTGCCAGCATCGGGACAGAACTCTATGGCTACACCTTC.

The J gene is TRBJ1-6, the V gene TRBV19; a weak D match, TRBD1 (6 bases). Germline CDR1 is LNHDA and CDR2 is SQIVND (reference sequence). The CDR3 covers 18 residues. V was shortened by 7 bases and J by 1 base, with 20 bases between the two germline ends. The CDR3: CASTPYSPRGSYNSPLHF. The CDR3 DNA reads as TGTGCCAGTACCCCGTATAGCCCCAGGGGTTCCTATAATTCACCCCTCCACTTT.

This chain links TRBV7-9 with TRBJ2-7, with 7 bases identical to TRBD1. The CDR3 covers 13 residues. Germline V lookup: CDR1 SEHNR, CDR2 FQNEAQ (reference sequence). The V gene end was trimmed by 3 bases and the J gene end by 5 bases; junction bases not matched to a gene: 4. CDR3 DNA sequence: TGTGCCAGCAGCTTTGACAGGGTTAACGAGCAGTACTTC. Protein sequence: CASSFDRVNEQYF.

The chain joins TRBV10-3 to TRBJ2-3; 7 bases are a match to TRBD1. Losses at the gene ends were 5 bases for V and 0 bases for J; bases not matched to a gene: 5. The CDR3 runs 15 residues. CDR1 and CDR2 (germline): ENHRY, SYGVKD. CDR3 region: CAISTTGASTDTQYF. CDR3 nucleotide sequence: TGTGCCATCAGTACCACAGGGGCGAGCACAGATACGCAGTATTTT.

V gene TRBV27 combines with J gene TRBJ1-2; no firm D call. CDR3 length equals 12 residues. The V gene's germline CDR1 is MNHEY and CDR2 SMNVEV (reference sequence). Trimming pared 5 bases from V and 6 bases from J, leaving 10 bases between. DNA of the CDR3: TGTGCCAGCAGTCCCCCGGGCCATGGCTACACCTTC. It codes for CASSPPGHGYTF.

This clone was seen a single time. This chain links TRBV4-2 with TRBJ2-5, with D possibly being TRBD1 or TRBD2 (6 bases each). The V gene's germline CDR1 is LGHNA and CDR2 YNFKEQ. Trimming shortened V by 1 base and J by 0 bases, and 12 bases separated the two germline ends. The CDR3 has 16 residues. Here the CDR3 DNA reads TGTGCCAGCAGCCAAGTGGACAGCGGGTACCAAGAGACCCAGTACTTC. Amino acid sequence: CASSQVDSGYQETQYF.

On this clone itself: The junction departs from germline at one end; a sequencing error may be responsible. The genes are TRBV6-6 and TRBJ1-2; TRBD1 agrees at 9 bases. CDR1 and CDR2 (germline): MNHNY, SVGAGI (reference sequence). This CDR3 contains 14 residues. Here the CDR3 reads CASSGTDRGYVYTF. In nucleotides, the CDR3 is TGTGCCAGCAGTGGAACGGACAGGGGATATGTCTACACCTTC.

The chain employs TRBV7-2 and TRBJ1-4, with TRBD1 matching over 7 bases. The CDR3 has 15 residues. Unmatched junction bases numbered 6, after V lost 1 base and J lost 7 bases. Germline assignment: CDR1 SGHTA and CDR2 FQGNSA. CDR3 region: CASSLEPGGSEKLFF. In nucleotides, the CDR3 is TGTGCCAGCAGCTTAGAACCAGGGGGTAGTGAAAAACTGTTTTTT.

The chain is built from TRBV5-1 and TRBJ1-6; 7 bases are shared with TRBD1. The length of the CDR3 is 15 residues. Germline CDR1 and CDR2: SGHRS and YFSETQ. V lost 3 bases and J lost 8; bases outside the gene matches: 8. CDR3 sequence: CASSSTGTDDSPLHF. In nucleotides, the CDR3 is TGCGCCAGCAGCTCGACCGGGACAGATGATTCACCCCTCCACTTT.

The chain couples TRBV27 to TRBJ2-2; TRBD2 might be the D (6 bases). Germline assignment: CDR1 MNHEY and CDR2 SMNVEV (reference sequence). This CDR3 is 17 amino acids long. The germline V and J ends were trimmed by 2 bases and 2 bases, with 15 bases remaining between them. The CDR3 DNA reads as TGTGCCAGCAGTTTAAGGGCGGGGCGTAAAAACACCGGGGAGCTGTTTTTT. The encoded protein is CASSLRAGRKNTGELFF.

The V and J genes are TRBV28 and TRBJ1-2, with 7 bases identical to TRBD1. The CDR3 is 16 residues long. Germline V gene sequence: CDR1 MDHEN, CDR2 SYDVKM. J was trimmed by 2 bases and V by 3 bases; bases with no gene match: 9. Here the CDR3 reads CASSFPRTGSNYGYTF. The CDR3 DNA sequence: TGTGCCAGCAGTTTCCCGAGGACAGGTTCAAACTATGGCTACACCTTC.

The J gene is TRBJ2-1, the V gene TRBV10-3; D uncertain. From germline, CDR1 is ENHRY and CDR2 SYGVKD. Deletions cut 0 bases from V and 4 bases from J, with 10 bases between. This CDR3 has 15 residues. The CDR3, as DNA: TGTGCCATCAGTGAGTCGACTGGATGGTACAATGAGCAGTTCTTC. As protein: CAISESTGWYNEQFF.

This clone came up once. J is TRBJ1-2 and V is TRBV29-1, with unresolved D. The CDR3 is made up of 12 amino acids. Germline-derived CDR1 and CDR2 are SQVTM and ANQGSEA. Trimming pared 5 bases from V and 7 bases from J, leaving 14 bases between. CDR3 loop: CSVLARTFGYTF. Here the CDR3 DNA reads TGCAGCGTTCTCGCTCGGACTTTTGGCTACACCTTC. Full variable domain (missing parts from reference TRBV29-1 and TRBJ1-2): SAVISQKPSRDICQRGTSLTIQCQVDSQVTMMFWYRQQPGQSLTLIATANQGSEATYESGFVIDKFPISRPNLTFSTLTVSNMSPEDSSIYLCSVLARTFGYTFGSGTRLTVV.

This sequence joins TRBV10-2 and TRBJ2-7; 11 bases map to TRBD2. CDR1 is WSHSY and CDR2 is SAAADI in the germline V gene. V shed 6 bases and J 2 bases; nucleotides not matched to a gene: 6. The CDR3 covers 15 residues. CDR3 protein: CASRKTSGATYEQYF. DNA of the CDR3: TGCGCCAGCAGGAAGACTAGCGGGGCTACCTACGAGCAGTACTTC.

V usage is TRBV7-8 and J usage is TRBJ2-1; D is uncertain. Trimming pared 0 bases from V and 5 bases from J, leaving 5 bases between. CDR3 length: 13 residues. Germline values: CDR1 SGHVS, CDR2 FQNEAQ. DNA of the CDR3: TGTGCCAGCAGCTTAGCGCTGGACAATGAGCAGTTCTTC. Translation gives CASSLALDNEQFF. The variable domain in full, with the rest retrieved from reference TRBV7-8 and TRBJ2-1, is GAGVSQSPRYKVAKRGQDVALRCDPISGHVSLFWYQQALGQGPEFLTYFQNEAQLDKSGLPSDRFFAERPEGSVSTLKIQRTQQEDSAVYLCASSLALDNEQFFGPGTRLTVL.

V and J are TRBV28 and TRBJ1-3, with 7 bases identical to TRBD1. Germline lookup yields CDR1 MDHEN and CDR2 SYDVKM. J lost 0 bases, V lost 3 bases, and 2 bases had no gene match. The CDR3 has 15 residues. The CDR3 nucleotides read TGTGCCAGCAGTTTTCGGGACAGCTCTGGAAACACCATATATTTT. Residues: CASSFRDSSGNTIYF. The full variable domain, in which reference TRBV28 and TRBJ1-3 provide the parts outside the CDR3, is DVKVTQSSRYLVKRTGEKVFLECVQDMDHENMFWYRQDPGLGLRLIYFSYDVKMKEKGDIPEGYSVSREKKERFSLILESASTNQTSMYLCASSFRDSSGNTIYFGEGSWLTVV.

The rearrangement joins TRBV18 to TRBJ2-7; 10 positions agree with TRBD1. The CDR3 extends over 17 amino acids. The V and J ends lost 2 bases and 6 bases, in that order; junction bases with no gene match: 13. In germline, CDR1 is KGHSH, CDR2 LQKENI. CDR3 loop: CASSPGQGGPPGGEQYF. For the CDR3, the DNA is TGTGCCAGCTCACCAGGACAGGGGGGTCCCCCGGGCGGCGAGCAGTACTTC.

The chain has TRBV6-5 and TRBJ1-1; D is undetermined. Trimming shortened V by 5 bases and J by 1 base, and 8 bases separated the two germline ends. CDR1 is MNHEY and CDR2 is SVGAGI in the germline V gene. CDR3 length: 13 amino acids. The CDR3 DNA follows: TGTGCCAGCAGTGCGAACACGAACACTGAAGCTTTCTTT. Protein product: CASSANTNTEAFF.

The chain uses TRBV5-1 and TRBJ2-2, with D unclear. The length of the CDR3 is 12 residues. The V gene lost 6 bases and the J gene lost 6 bases, with 9 bases spanning the gap. Germline CDR1 is SGHRS and CDR2 is YFSETQ. The CDR3: CASTVDPGELFF. The DNA of the CDR3 is TGCGCCAGCACGGTGGACCCCGGGGAGCTGTTTTTT.

J is TRBJ2-3 and V is TRBV7-3; D is uncertain. In germline, CDR1 is SGHTA, CDR2 FQGTGA. V was shortened by 5 bases and J by 1 base, with 7 bases between the two germline ends. The CDR3 is 13 residues long. CDR3 protein: CASSVTGTDTQYF. CDR3 nucleotides: TGTGCCAGCAGCGTTACGGGCACAGATACGCAGTATTTT.

This clone was detected once. The CDR3 here is CASSLANWTSGKGAYEQYF. DNA for the CDR3: TGTGCCAGCAGCTTAGCCAATTGGACTAGCGGGAAAGGAGCGTACGAGCAGTACTTC. The chain recombines TRBV7-9 with TRBJ2-7; 12 nucleotides line up with TRBD2. Germline V gene lookup returns CDR1 SEHNR and CDR2 FQNEAQ (reference sequence). The CDR3 consists of 19 residues. V shed 0 bases, J shed 4 bases, and the junction held 13 bases outside the gene matches. The full variable domain, with the rest looked up from reference TRBV7-9 and TRBJ2-7, is DTGVSQNPRHKITKRGQNVTFRCDPISEHNRLYWYRQTLGQGPEFLTYFQNEAQLEKSRLLSDRFSAERPKGSFSTLEIQRTEQGDSAMYLCASSLANWTSGKGAYEQYFGPGTRLTVT.

The chain combines TRBV6-1 with TRBJ1-1; 7 bases line up with TRBD1. Unmatched junction bases numbered 4, after V lost 6 bases and J lost 0 bases. This CDR3 spans 14 amino acids. The germline V gene has CDR1 MNHNS and CDR2 SASEGT. This CDR3 reads CASSRDRVNTEAFF. DNA for the CDR3: TGTGCCAGCAGCCGTGACAGGGTGAACACTGAAGCTTTCTTT.

The J gene is TRBJ1-4, the V gene TRBV19; 7 bases are a match to TRBD1. With 1 base clipped from V and 7 bases from J, the junction kept 9 bases outside the gene matches. Looked up from germline, CDR1 is LNHDA and CDR2 is SQIVND (reference sequence). There are 16 residues in the CDR3. This chain's CDR3 is CASSIARQGKAEKLFF. The CDR3 DNA is TGTGCCAGTAGTATAGCCCGACAGGGTAAGGCTGAAAAACTGTTTTTT.